The 30 T cell receptor beta chains in this list originate from one sample, sequenced in a study of T-cell reconstitution after alpha-beta-depleted transplantation in children. Unique molecular identifiers were used in preparing the TCRbeta library. One entry per CDR3 protein results from TCRdb running MiXCR on the PCR reads. The sample records 81,000 or so distinct CDR3 sequences, 15% to 19% being singletons. The material sequenced was PBMCs, mostly from graft donor cells, taken 180 days after TCRalphabeta/CD19-depleted stem cell transplant. These receptors were obtained from a male patient aged 2-15 years who had a stem cell transplant for acute lymphoblastic leukemia, so the T cells may come from the graft donor.

This clonotype was detected only a few times. V usage is TRBV7-2 and J usage is TRBJ1-1, with 7 bases aligning to TRBD1. CDR3 length equals 16 residues. The V gene end was trimmed by 5 bases and the J gene end by 4 bases; junction bases not matched to a gene: 13. CDR1 is SGHTA and CDR2 is FQGNSA in the germline V gene. Written as DNA, the CDR3 is TGTGCCAGCAGCCTAGGGCCTTTACAGGGGATCACTGAAGCTTTCTTT. Protein product: CASSLGPLQGITEAFF.

The table lists this clonotype with a few counts. CDR3 in DNA: TGTGCCAGCAGCCGGATGGCCACTACCGGGGAGACCCAGTACTTC. It encodes CASSRMATTGETQYF. The chain uses TRBV3-1 and TRBJ2-5; D gene unclear. The V gene's germline CDR1 is LGHDT and CDR2 YNNKEL (reference sequence). With 4 bases removed from V and 5 bases from J, the gap between germline ends came to 17 bases. The CDR3 runs 15 residues.

This clonotype was picked up a small number of times. This chain uses TRBV18 with TRBJ1-2; no clear D gene. The length of the CDR3 is 13 residues. The ends were cut back, 1 base at V and 5 bases at J, with 8 bases in the middle. Looked up from germline, CDR1 is KGHSH and CDR2 is LQKENI. For the CDR3, the DNA is TGTGCCAGCTCACCACTCGAGAGTTATGGCTACACCTTC. Residues: CASSPLESYGYTF.

This clonotype was detected a few times. The chain recombines TRBV18 with TRBJ1-5, with 8 bases matching TRBD1. The CDR3 consists of 13 residues. V lost 4 bases and J lost 7; bases outside the gene matches: 3. In germline, CDR1 is KGHSH, CDR2 LQKENI. CDR3: CASSLQGDQPQHF. CDR3 nucleotide sequence: TGTGCCAGCTCACTACAGGGGGACCAGCCCCAGCATTTT. The complete variable domain, with remaining parts taken from reference TRBV18 and TRBJ1-5, reads NAGVMQNPRHLVRRRGQEARLRCSPMKGHSHVYWYRQLPEEGLKFMVYLQKENIIDESGMPKERFSAEFPKEGPSILRIQQVVRGDSAAYFCASSLQGDQPQHFGDGTRLSIL.

J is TRBJ2-1 and V is TRBV5-1, with D possibly being TRBD2 (6 bases). With 4 bases removed from V and 6 bases from J, the gap between germline ends came to 17 bases. In germline, CDR1 is SGHRS, CDR2 YFSETQ. The CDR3 spans 15 residues. In nucleotides, the CDR3 is TGCGCCAGCAGCGAAAAGACGGACTACTCCAATGAGCAGTTCTTC. The encoded protein is CASSEKTDYSNEQFF.

V gene TRBV10-3 combines with J gene TRBJ2-7; perhaps TRBD2 as D (6 bases). The CDR3 spans 15 residues. The V end was cut by 7 bases, the J end by 7 bases, with 23 bases between. The V gene's germline CDR1 is ENHRY and CDR2 SYGVKD. CDR3 sequence: CAITNLGGAEVEQYF. DNA of the CDR3: TGTGCCATCACGAATCTAGGCGGGGCGGAAGTTGAGCAGTACTTC.

This clonotype was seen repeatedly, ten times or more. The chain carries TRBV7-8 and TRBJ2-7; TRBD1 might be the D (6 bases). V was pared by 2 bases and J by 7 bases, with 21 bases between. This CDR3 comprises 16 residues. Germline V gene data show CDR1 as SGHVS and CDR2 as FQNEAQ. CDR3 residues: CASSLSEGLGGEEQYF. The CDR3 nucleotides are TGTGCCAGCAGCTTATCCGAGGGTCTTGGGGGCGAAGAGCAGTACTTC.

This clonotype was counted only a few times. The CDR3 DNA reads TGTGCCAGCATGCTGACAGGTTCCTACGAGCAGTACTTC. Its translation is CASMLTGSYEQYF. This rearrangement joins TRBV12-3 or TRBV12-4 to TRBJ2-7, with a weak D call TRBD1 (6 bases). The CDR3 runs 13 residues. V gave up 7 bases and J gave up 1 base, with 11 bases separating them.

This clonotype was counted many times. The chain has TRBV10-2 and TRBJ1-1, with D hard to call. Looked up from germline, CDR1 is WSHSY and CDR2 is SAAADI. The CDR3 totals 11 residues. Between the trimmed V and J ends, which lost 1 base and 6 bases, there was a span of 3 bases. CDR3 in amino acids: CASSEFPEAFF. In nucleotides, the CDR3 is TGCGCCAGCAGTGAGTTCCCTGAAGCTTTCTTT.

The J gene is TRBJ1-2, the V gene TRBV5-1; 8 nucleotides agree with TRBD1. The junction had 2 bases not matched to a gene; V was cut back by 0 bases and J by 4 bases. This CDR3 spans 14 amino acids. Germline V gene lookup returns CDR1 SGHRS and CDR2 YFSETQ. The CDR3 bases are TGCGCCAGCAGCTTGGTTGGACAGGGCTATGGCTACACCTTC. This sequence encodes CASSLVGQGYGYTF.

The V call is TRBV12-3 or TRBV12-4, the J call TRBJ2-7; D not resolved. This CDR3 is 14 amino acids long. V was cut by 6 bases and J by 5 bases, with 17 bases left in between. CDR3 DNA sequence: TGTGCCAGCAGCCCCGGACGTTATTTTGACGAGCAGTACTTC. It codes for CASSPGRYFDEQYF.

This clonotype occurred a few times. V usage is TRBV12-3 or TRBV12-4 and J usage is TRBJ2-1, with a possible D match to TRBD2 (6 bases). The V end was cut by 3 bases, the J end by 3 bases, with 9 bases between. The CDR3 is 14 residues long. DNA for the CDR3: TGTGCCAGCAGTTTTGGGGGGAACTACAATGAGCAGTTCTTC. Its protein product is CASSFGGNYNEQFF.

In nucleotides, the CDR3 is TGCAGCGTCCTAGCGGCTAGCTCCTACGAGCAGTACTTC. The encoded protein is CSVLAASSYEQYF. V usage is TRBV29-1 and J usage is TRBJ2-7; 7 bases are shared with TRBD2. Germline lookup yields CDR1 SQVTM and CDR2 ANQGSEA. J was trimmed by 0 bases and V by 6 bases; bases with no gene match: 5. This CDR3 is 13 amino acids long.

The chain uses TRBV29-1 and TRBJ2-7; a possible D gene is TRBD1 (5 bases). Germline V gene sequence: CDR1 SQVTM, CDR2 ANQGSEA. The CDR3 totals 16 residues. Trimming removed 4 bases from V and 0 bases from J, with 19 bases in between. This CDR3 reads CSVAPQRQGSSYEQYF. CDR3 coding DNA: TGCAGCGTTGCTCCCCAGAGGCAGGGAAGCTCCTACGAGCAGTACTTC.

This clonotype was seen once. This sequence joins TRBV7-2 and TRBJ2-4, with D unresolved. The length of the CDR3 is 16 residues. Germline CDR1 reads SGHTA; CDR2 reads FQGNSA. V was trimmed by 0 bases and J by 0 bases, leaving 9 bases between them. The CDR3 nucleotides read TGTGCCAGCAGCTTAGCGGTTGGGTTAGCCAAAAACATTCAGTACTTC. It encodes CASSLAVGLAKNIQYF.

In its sample, this clonotype was seen a few times. Here the CDR3 DNA reads TGTGCCAGCTGTGGGGCCCACACTGAAGCTTTCTTT. It specifies CASCGAHTEAFF. This rearrangement joins TRBV12-3 or TRBV12-4 to TRBJ1-1, with a possible D match to TRBD1 (5 bases). The CDR3 consists of 12 residues. V gave up 8 bases and J gave up 3 bases, with 10 bases separating them.

This clonotype was seen a few times. V usage is TRBV20-1 and J usage is TRBJ2-2; possible D gene TRBD2, 6 bases. Deletions cut 1 base from V and 7 bases from J, with 19 bases between. Germline CDR1 reads DFQATT; CDR2 reads SNEGSKA (reference sequence). The CDR3 loop spans 16 amino acids. The CDR3 sequence: CSARVGGAAGYGELFF. For the CDR3, the DNA is TGCAGTGCTAGAGTGGGTGGGGCGGCGGGGTACGGGGAGCTGTTTTTT.

This sequence joins TRBV7-9 and TRBJ2-3, with 9 bases lining up with TRBD1. Germline CDR1 and CDR2: SEHNR and FQNEAQ (reference sequence). The V segment lost 1 base and the J segment 1 base; nucleotides outside the gene matches: 0. The CDR3 consists of 15 residues. The CDR3 DNA reads TGTGCCAGCAGCTTAGACAGGGGGCGCACAGATACGCAGTATTTT. Protein product: CASSLDRGRTDTQYF.

This clonotype has a count of ten or more. V is TRBV7-9 and J is TRBJ2-1, with no clear D. This CDR3 is 12 amino acids long. Germline V gives CDR1 SEHNR, CDR2 FQNEAQ (reference sequence). V shed 5 bases and J shed 6 bases, with 8 bases lying between them. CDR3: CASSVIGNEQFF. CDR3 nucleotide sequence: TGTGCCAGCAGCGTGATAGGCAATGAGCAGTTCTTC.

This clonotype showed up just a few times. CDR3 residues: CASSRDRTDTQYF. Here the CDR3 DNA reads TGTGCCAGCAGCCGGGACAGGACAGATACGCAGTATTTT. J is TRBJ2-3 and V is TRBV7-8; 8 bases are shared with TRBD1. There are 13 residues in the CDR3. CDR1 is SGHVS, CDR2 FQNEAQ, per germline. With 5 bases clipped from V and 3 bases from J, the junction kept 1 base outside the gene matches.

The chain links TRBV5-1 to TRBJ2-3; maybe TRBD1 (5 bases). V was pared by 1 base and J by 4 bases, with 22 bases between. Germline-derived CDR1 and CDR2 are SGHRS and YFSETQ. The length of the CDR3 is 18 residues. The CDR3 region is CASSLIGVGRALADTQYF. The CDR3 bases are TGCGCCAGCAGCTTGATAGGGGTGGGCCGGGCTCTGGCAGATACGCAGTATTTT.

At least ten counts were recorded for this clonotype. The chain links TRBV2 to TRBJ2-5, with TRBD2 matching over 7 bases. V dropped 4 bases and J dropped 4; count of bases not matched to a gene: 9. The CDR3 is made up of 15 amino acids. CDR1 is SNHLY and CDR2 is FYNNEI in the germline V gene. For the CDR3, the DNA is TGTGCCAGCAGTGCCTCTAGCGGTACGGGAGAGACCCAGTACTTC. It translates to CASSASSGTGETQYF.

This clonotype has a handful of counts. The chain has TRBV29-1 and TRBJ1-4, with D unclear. V lost 4 bases and J 8 bases, leaving 17 bases between the germline ends. The germline CDR1 and CDR2 sequences are SQVTM and ANQGSEA. CDR3 length equals 14 residues. The CDR3 nucleotides read TGCAGCGTTGGCTCCAAGGCGGGAGGGGAAAAACTGTTTTTT. Its protein is CSVGSKAGGEKLFF. The whole variable domain, remainder taken from reference TRBV29-1 and TRBJ1-4, is SAVISQKPSRDICQRGTSLTIQCQVDSQVTMMFWYRQQPGQSLTLIATANQGSEATYESGFVIDKFPISRPNLTFSTLTVSNMSPEDSSIYLCSVGSKAGGEKLFFGSGTQLSVL.

This clonotype appeared a few times. The chain joins TRBV5-6 to TRBJ2-3, with 9 bases that match TRBD2. The CDR3 contains 16 residues. Germline CDR1 reads SGHDT; CDR2 reads YYEEEE. Unmatched junction bases numbered 9, after V lost 4 bases and J lost 3 bases. CDR3 amino acids: CASSTPGLAITDTQYF. CDR3 nucleotide sequence: TGTGCCAGCAGCACACCGGGACTAGCCATTACAGATACGCAGTATTTT.

V usage is TRBV28 and J usage is TRBJ1-5, with D tentatively TRBD1 (6 bases). This CDR3 comprises 12 residues. CDR1 is MDHEN and CDR2 is SYDVKM in the germline V gene. Trimming removed 7 bases from V and 3 bases from J, with 7 bases in between. The chain's CDR3 is CASNRVNQPQHF. CDR3 coding DNA: TGTGCCAGCAACAGGGTCAATCAGCCCCAGCATTTT.

This sequence joins TRBV12-3 or TRBV12-4 and TRBJ2-3, with TRBD1 as a possible D gene (5 bases). V dropped 3 bases and J dropped 2 bases, with 12 bases sitting between them. CDR3 size: 15 residues. The CDR3 region has the DNA TGTGCCAGCAGTTTCGGCGCAGGGTCCACAGATACGCAGTATTTT. Its translation is CASSFGAGSTDTQYF.

This clonotype was seen only a few times. The chain employs TRBV5-1 and TRBJ1-2, with D perhaps TRBD1 (6 bases). CDR3 length equals 14 residues. Deletions cut 2 bases from V and 3 bases from J, with 11 bases between. The V gene's germline CDR1 is SGHRS and CDR2 YFSETQ. The CDR3 reads CASSFSGEYYGYTF. The DNA for the CDR3 is TGCGCCAGCAGCTTCTCAGGGGAGTACTATGGCTACACCTTC.

This clonotype has only a few counts. The V call is TRBV20-1, the J call TRBJ1-5; 9 bases fit TRBD1. Germline-derived CDR1 and CDR2 are DFQATT and SNEGSKA (reference sequence). The CDR3 has 14 amino acids. V dropped 5 bases and J dropped 1; count of bases not matched to a gene: 3. CDR3 loop: CSASTGGSNQPQHF. CDR3 bases: TGCAGTGCTTCGACAGGGGGGAGCAATCAGCCCCAGCATTTT.

The V gene is TRBV7-7, the J gene TRBJ2-7, with no clear D. The CDR3 has 13 amino acids. Looked up from germline, CDR1 is SSHAT and CDR2 is FNYEAQ (reference sequence). The V and J ends lost 5 bases and 3 bases respectively, with 11 bases between them. Here the CDR3 reads CASSPDHGYEQYF. The CDR3 DNA follows: TGTGCCAGCAGCCCTGACCACGGCTACGAGCAGTACTTC.

This clonotype has only a few counts. The rearrangement joins TRBV3-1 to TRBJ1-2; no clear D gene. The CDR3 consists of 12 residues. CDR1 LGHDT and CDR2 YNNKEL come from the germline V gene (reference sequence). V gave up 2 bases and J gave up 6 bases, with 7 bases separating them. The CDR3 loop reads CASSQSGHGYTF. The CDR3 DNA follows: TGTGCCAGCAGCCAATCGGGCCATGGCTACACCTTC.